This T cell receptor (beta chain) came from a study of T cells after somatic rescue of genetic block. The CDR3 runs to 14 residues. The germline gives CDR1 LNHDA, CDR2 SQIVND (reference sequence). Trimming removed 2 bases at V and 2 bases at J, with 9 bases between. This clone appeared a single time. Clones were sequenced by immunoSEQ multiplex PCR, and TCRdb holds only the in-frame ones, with some missing. The sample records about 72,000 clones, roughly 88% being singletons. The rearrangement joins TRBV19 to TRBJ1-2, with D perhaps matching TRBD1 (6 bases). The receptor's source is a man aged 25 to 45. Sequenced material: peripheral blood mononuclear cells (PBMCs). The CDR3 here is CASSIRTANYGYTF. The CDR3 nucleotides are TGTGCCAGTAGTATACGGACAGCCAACTATGGCTACACCTTC.